The T cell receptor beta chain described here comes from a study of blood T cell repertoires in COVID-19. The wider study: Sites in the United States, Italy and Spain provided acute and convalescent COVID-19 samples.

In Cohort 3, a recovered donor had either two negative PCRs, clearance, or symptom resolution. V was pared by 3 bases and J by 2 bases, with 17 bases between. The CDR3 runs 16 residues. Germline V CDR1 and CDR2: ENHRY, SYGVKD. Original processing notes: Reference gene primers were amplified, and this amplification served to estimate nucleated cell counts. Assay used: immunoSEQ multiplex PCR; TCRdb lists only in-frame clones, some missing. Clone size and the V and J calls come from that table; the DNA yielded D and trimming. The sample includes around 360,000 clones, about 90% of them seen just once. The sequence came from a woman in her twenties or thirties who had recovered from COVID-19. The J gene is TRBJ2-7, the V gene TRBV10-3; D is possibly TRBD2 (7 bases). The sample comprised PBMCs or T cells enriched from blood (not recorded which). Here the CDR3 reads CAISDEDRGDTYEQYF. The CDR3, as DNA: TGTGCCATCAGTGATGAAGATCGGGGGGACACCTACGAGCAGTACTTC.